This T cell receptor (beta chain) originates from a study of monozygotic twins with inflammatory bowel disease. Broader study findings: Distinct T cell subtypes could not be told apart. Especially where disease activity was present, IBD patients had fewer clonotypes in common with others than healthy twins did.

Blood samples measuring approximately 2.4 ml were taken per donor. The CDR3 length is 12 residues. Germline CDR1 is SGHVS and CDR2 is FQNEAQ. TCRdb reprocessed the 5' RACE reads and stores each CDR3 protein as one record, lacking DNA. The clone table shows hundreds of thousands of distinct CDR3 sequences, with the ten largest holding 2.4%. Of note for this clonotype: Its specificity is not known.

Sequenced sample: blood. The sequence derives from a human donor with ulcerative colitis or Crohn's disease, or a healthy co-twin of an affected twin (not recorded which). The genes are TRBV7-8 and TRBJ1-1. CDR3 in amino acids: CASSQSGAEAFF.